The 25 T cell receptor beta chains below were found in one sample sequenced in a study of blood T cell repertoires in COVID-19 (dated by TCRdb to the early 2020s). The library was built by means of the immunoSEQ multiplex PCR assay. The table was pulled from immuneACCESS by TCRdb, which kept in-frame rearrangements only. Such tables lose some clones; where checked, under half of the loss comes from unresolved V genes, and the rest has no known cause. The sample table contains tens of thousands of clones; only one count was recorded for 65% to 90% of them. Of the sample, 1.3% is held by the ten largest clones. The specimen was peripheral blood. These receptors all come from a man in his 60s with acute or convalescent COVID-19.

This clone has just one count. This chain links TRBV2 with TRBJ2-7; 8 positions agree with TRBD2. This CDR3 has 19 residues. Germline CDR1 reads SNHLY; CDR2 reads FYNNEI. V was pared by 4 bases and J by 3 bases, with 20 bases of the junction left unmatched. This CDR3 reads CASSGKWDNGGAFRYEQYF. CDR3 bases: TGTGCCAGCAGTGGAAAGTGGGATAACGGGGGGGCCTTCCGCTACGAGCAGTACTTC.

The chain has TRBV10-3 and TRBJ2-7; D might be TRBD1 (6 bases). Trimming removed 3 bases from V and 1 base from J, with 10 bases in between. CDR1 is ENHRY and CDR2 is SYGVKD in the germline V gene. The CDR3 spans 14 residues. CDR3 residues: CAISEGTPSYEQYF. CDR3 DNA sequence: TGTGCCATCAGTGAAGGGACACCTTCCTACGAGCAGTACTTC.

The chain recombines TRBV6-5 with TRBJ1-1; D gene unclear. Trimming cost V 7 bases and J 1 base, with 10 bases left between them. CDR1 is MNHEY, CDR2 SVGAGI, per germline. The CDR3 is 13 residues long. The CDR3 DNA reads TGTGCCAGCAACAGCCCTCGGAACACTGAAGCTTTCTTT. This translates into CASNSPRNTEAFF.

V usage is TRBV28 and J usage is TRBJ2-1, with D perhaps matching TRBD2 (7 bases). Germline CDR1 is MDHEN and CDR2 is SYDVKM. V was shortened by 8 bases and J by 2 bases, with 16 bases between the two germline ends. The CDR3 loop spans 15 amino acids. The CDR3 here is CASLGGAGPYNEQFF. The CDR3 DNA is TGTGCCAGCCTAGGGGGGGCAGGGCCCTACAATGAGCAGTTCTTC.

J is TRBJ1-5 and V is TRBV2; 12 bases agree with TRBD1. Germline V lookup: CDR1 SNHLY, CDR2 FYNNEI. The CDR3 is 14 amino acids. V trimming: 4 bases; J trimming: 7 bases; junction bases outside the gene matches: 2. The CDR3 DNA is TGTGCCAGCAGTGGGGGACAGGGGGCACAGCCCCAGCATTTT. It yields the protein CASSGGQGAQPQHF.

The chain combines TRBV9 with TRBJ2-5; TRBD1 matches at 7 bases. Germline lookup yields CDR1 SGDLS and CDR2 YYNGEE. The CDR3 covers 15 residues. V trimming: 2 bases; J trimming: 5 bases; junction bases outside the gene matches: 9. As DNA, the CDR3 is TGTGCCAGCAGCGTCACAGGGGTTCCAGGGGAGACCCAGTACTTC. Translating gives CASSVTGVPGETQYF.

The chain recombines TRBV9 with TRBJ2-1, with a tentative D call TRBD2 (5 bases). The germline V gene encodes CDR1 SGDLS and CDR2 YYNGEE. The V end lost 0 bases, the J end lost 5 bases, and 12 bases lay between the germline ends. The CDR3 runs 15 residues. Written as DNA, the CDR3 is TGTGCCAGCAGCGTAGAATCTTTCGGGAACAATGAGCAGTTCTTC. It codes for CASSVESFGNNEQFF.

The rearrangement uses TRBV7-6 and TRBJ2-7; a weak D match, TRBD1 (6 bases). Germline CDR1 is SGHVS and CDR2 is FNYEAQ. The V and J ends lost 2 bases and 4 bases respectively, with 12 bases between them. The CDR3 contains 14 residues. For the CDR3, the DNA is TGTGCCAGCAGCTTAAACGGACAGAAGTACGAGCAGTACTTC. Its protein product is CASSLNGQKYEQYF.

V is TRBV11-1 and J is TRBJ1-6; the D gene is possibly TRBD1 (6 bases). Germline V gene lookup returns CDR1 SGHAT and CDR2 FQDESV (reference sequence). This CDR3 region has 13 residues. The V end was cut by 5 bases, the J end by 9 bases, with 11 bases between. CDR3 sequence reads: CASSQGGSSPLHF. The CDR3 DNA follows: TGTGCCAGCAGCCAAGGGGGAAGTTCACCCCTCCACTTT. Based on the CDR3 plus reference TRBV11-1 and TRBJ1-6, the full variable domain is EAEVAQSPRYKITEKSQAVAFWCDPISGHATLYWYRQILGQGPELLVQFQDESVVDDSQLPKDRFSAERLKGVDSTLKIQPAELGDSAMYLCASSQGGSSPLHFGNGTRLTVT.

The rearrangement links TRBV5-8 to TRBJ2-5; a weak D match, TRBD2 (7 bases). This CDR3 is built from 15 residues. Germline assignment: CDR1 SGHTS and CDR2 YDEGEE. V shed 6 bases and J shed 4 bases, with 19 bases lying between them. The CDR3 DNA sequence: TGTGCCAGCACCCCACGGGGGGCCCACAGAGAGACCCAGTACTTC. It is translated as CASTPRGAHRETQYF. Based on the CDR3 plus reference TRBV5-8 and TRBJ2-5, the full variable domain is EAGVTQSPTHLIKTRGQQATLRCSPISGHTSVYWYQQALGLGLQFLLWYDEGEERNRGNFPPRFSGRQFPNYSSELNVNALELEDSALYLCASTPRGAHRETQYFGPGTRLLVL.

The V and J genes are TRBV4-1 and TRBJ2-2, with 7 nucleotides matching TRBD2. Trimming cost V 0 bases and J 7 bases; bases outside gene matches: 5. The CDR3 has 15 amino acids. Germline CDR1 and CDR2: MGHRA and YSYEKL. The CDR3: CASSQDWEGRGELFF. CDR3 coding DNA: TGCGCCAGCAGCCAAGATTGGGAGGGCCGCGGGGAGCTGTTTTTT.

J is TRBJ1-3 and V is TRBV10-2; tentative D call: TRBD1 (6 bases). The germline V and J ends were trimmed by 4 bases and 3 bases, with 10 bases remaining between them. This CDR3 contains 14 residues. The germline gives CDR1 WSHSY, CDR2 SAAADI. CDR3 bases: TGCGCCAGCAGTGCGGCAGGGGTTGGAAACACCATATATTTT. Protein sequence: CASSAAGVGNTIYF.

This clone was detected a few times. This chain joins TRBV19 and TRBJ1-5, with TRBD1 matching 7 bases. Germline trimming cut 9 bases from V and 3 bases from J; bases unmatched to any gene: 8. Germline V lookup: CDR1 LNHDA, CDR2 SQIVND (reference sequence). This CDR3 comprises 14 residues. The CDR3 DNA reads TGTGCCAGCCTTCGAGGGGGCCTCAATCAGCCCCAGCATTTT. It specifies CASLRGGLNQPQHF.

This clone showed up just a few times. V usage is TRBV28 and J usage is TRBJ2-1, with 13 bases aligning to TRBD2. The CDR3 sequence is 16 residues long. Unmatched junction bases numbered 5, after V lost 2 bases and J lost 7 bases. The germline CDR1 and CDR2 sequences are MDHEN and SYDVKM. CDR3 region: CASSLTRTSGRNEQFF. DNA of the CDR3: TGTGCCAGCAGTTTAACGCGGACTAGCGGGAGAAATGAGCAGTTCTTC.

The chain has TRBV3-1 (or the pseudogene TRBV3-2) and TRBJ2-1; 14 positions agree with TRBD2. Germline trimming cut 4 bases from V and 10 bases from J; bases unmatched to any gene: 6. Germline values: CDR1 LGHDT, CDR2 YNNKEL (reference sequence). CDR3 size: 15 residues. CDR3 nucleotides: TGTGCCAGCAGCCTCGGGACTAGCGGGGGTGGGGAGCAGTTCTTC. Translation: CASSLGTSGGGEQFF.

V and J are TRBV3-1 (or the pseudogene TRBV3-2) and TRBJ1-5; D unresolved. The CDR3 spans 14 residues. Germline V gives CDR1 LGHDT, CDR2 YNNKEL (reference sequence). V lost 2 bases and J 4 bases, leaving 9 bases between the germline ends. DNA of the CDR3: TGTGCCAGCAGCCAACTTAGTGCGAATCAGCCCCAGCATTTT. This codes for CASSQLSANQPQHF.

The CDR3 loop reads CASSFSGGRTDTQYF. The CDR3 coding sequence is TGTGCCAGCAGCTTTAGCGGGGGAAGGACAGATACGCAGTATTTT. The chain links TRBV7-9 to TRBJ2-3; 9 bases line up with TRBD2. The junction had 4 bases not matched to a gene; V was cut back by 3 bases and J by 3 bases. CDR1 is SEHNR, CDR2 FQNEAQ, per germline (reference sequence). The CDR3 contains 15 residues.

The CDR3 DNA reads as TGTGCCAGCAGTTCCCCATGGTCAGGGTTTAGCACAGATACGCAGTATTTT. Protein sequence: CASSSPWSGFSTDTQYF. The rearrangement uses TRBV27 and TRBJ2-3, with D perhaps matching TRBD1 (5 bases). This CDR3 has 17 residues. Trimming took off 4 bases at V and 0 bases at J, with 17 bases between the two ends. Germline-derived CDR1 and CDR2 are MNHEY and SMNVEV (reference sequence).

The CDR3 sequence is CASSLVRGDGYTF. As DNA, the CDR3 is TGTGCCAGCAGTTTGGTTAGGGGTGACGGCTACACCTTC. The J gene is TRBJ1-2, the V gene TRBV12-3 or TRBV12-4, with a tentative D call TRBD1 (5 bases). Trimming cost V 3 bases and J 8 bases, with 13 bases left between them. The CDR3 totals 13 residues.

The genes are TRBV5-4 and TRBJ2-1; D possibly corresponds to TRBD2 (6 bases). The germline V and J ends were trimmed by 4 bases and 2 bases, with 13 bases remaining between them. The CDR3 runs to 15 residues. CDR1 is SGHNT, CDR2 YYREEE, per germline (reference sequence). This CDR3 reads CASSPRAGTYNEQFF. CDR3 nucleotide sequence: TGTGCCAGCAGCCCGAGGGCGGGGACCTACAATGAGCAGTTCTTC.

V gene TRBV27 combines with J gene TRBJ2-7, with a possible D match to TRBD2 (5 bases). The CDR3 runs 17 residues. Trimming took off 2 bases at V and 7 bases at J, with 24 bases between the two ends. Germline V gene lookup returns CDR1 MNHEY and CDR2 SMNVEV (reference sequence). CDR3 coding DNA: TGTGCCAGCAGTTTAAAGGAGGCTGCGGGCTCGGGAAGGGAGCAGTACTTC. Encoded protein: CASSLKEAAGSGREQYF.

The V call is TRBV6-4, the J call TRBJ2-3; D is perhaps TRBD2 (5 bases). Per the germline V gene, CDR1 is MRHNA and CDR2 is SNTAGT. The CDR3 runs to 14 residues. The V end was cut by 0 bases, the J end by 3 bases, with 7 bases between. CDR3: CASSDSTGTDTQYF. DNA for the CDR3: TGTGCCAGCAGTGACTCGACGGGGACAGATACGCAGTATTTT.

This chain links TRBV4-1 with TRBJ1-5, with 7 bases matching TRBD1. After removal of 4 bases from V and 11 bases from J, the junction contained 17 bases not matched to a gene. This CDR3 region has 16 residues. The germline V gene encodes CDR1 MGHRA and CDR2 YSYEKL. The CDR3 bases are TGCGCCAGCAGCCTCGTACAGGGGCCCCGAAATAGTGCCCAGCATTTT. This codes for CASSLVQGPRNSAQHF.

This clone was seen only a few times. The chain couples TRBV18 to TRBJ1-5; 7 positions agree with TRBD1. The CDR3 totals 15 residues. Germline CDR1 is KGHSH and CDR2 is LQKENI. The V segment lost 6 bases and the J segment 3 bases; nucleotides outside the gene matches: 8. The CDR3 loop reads CASSPDRDHNQPQHF. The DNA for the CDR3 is TGTGCCAGCTCGCCAGACAGGGACCACAATCAGCCCCAGCATTTT.

CDR3 DNA: TGTGCCAGCAGTTTGGTACAGATGAACACTGAAGCTTTCTTT. It is translated as CASSLVQMNTEAFF. The chain recombines TRBV28 with TRBJ1-1; D not resolved. Between the trimmed V and J ends, which lost 3 bases and 0 bases, there was a span of 8 bases. This CDR3 comprises 14 residues. Germline CDR1 reads MDHEN; CDR2 reads SYDVKM.